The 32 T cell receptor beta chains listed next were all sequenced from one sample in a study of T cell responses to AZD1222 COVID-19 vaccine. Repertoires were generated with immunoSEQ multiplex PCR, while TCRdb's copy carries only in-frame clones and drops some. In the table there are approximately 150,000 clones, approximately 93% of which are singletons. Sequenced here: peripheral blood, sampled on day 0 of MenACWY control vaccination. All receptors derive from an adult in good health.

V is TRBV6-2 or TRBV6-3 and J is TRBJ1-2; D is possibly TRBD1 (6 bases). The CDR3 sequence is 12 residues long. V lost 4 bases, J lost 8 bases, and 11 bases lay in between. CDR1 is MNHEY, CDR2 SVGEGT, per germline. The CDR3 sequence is CASSFWGRGYTF. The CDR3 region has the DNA TGTGCCAGCAGTTTCTGGGGGCGCGGCTACACCTTC.

The CDR3 loop reads CASSNRLRNQPQHF. CDR3 in DNA: TGTGCCAGCAGTAACAGGTTAAGAAATCAGCCCCAGCATTTT. The chain couples TRBV6-2 or TRBV6-3 to TRBJ1-5; a weak D match, TRBD1 (5 bases). This CDR3 is built from 14 residues. Germline V gene lookup returns CDR1 MNHEY and CDR2 SVGEGT. Trimming cost V 5 bases and J 4 bases, with 12 bases left between them.

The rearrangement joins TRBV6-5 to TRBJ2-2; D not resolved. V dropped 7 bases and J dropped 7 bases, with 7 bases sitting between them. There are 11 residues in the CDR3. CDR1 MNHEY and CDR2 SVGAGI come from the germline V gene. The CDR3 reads CASKYFGELFF. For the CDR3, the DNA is TGTGCCAGCAAGTACTTCGGGGAGCTGTTTTTT.

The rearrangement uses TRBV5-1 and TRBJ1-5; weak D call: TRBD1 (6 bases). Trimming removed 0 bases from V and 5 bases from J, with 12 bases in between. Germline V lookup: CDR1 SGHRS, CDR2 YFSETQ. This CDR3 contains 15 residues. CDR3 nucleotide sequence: TGCGCCAGCAGCTTGGAAACAGGGTCGGATCAGCCCCAGCATTTT. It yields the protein CASSLETGSDQPQHF.

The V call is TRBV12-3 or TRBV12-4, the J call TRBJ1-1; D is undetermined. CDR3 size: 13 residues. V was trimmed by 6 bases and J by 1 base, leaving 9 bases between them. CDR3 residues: CASSKTKNTEAFF. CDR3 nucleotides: TGTGCCAGCAGCAAAACAAAGAACACTGAAGCTTTCTTT.

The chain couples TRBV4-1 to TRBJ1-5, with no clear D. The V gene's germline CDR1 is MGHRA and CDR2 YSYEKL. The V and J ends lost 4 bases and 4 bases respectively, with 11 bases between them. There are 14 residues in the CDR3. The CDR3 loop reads CASSPHVNNQPQHF. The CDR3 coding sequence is TGCGCCAGCAGCCCACACGTGAATAATCAGCCCCAGCATTTT.

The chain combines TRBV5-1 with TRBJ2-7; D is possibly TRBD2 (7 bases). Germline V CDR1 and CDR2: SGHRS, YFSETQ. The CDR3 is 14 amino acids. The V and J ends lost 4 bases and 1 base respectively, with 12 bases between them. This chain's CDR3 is CASSVGGQSYEQYF. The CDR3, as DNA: TGCGCCAGCAGCGTGGGGGGGCAATCCTACGAGCAGTACTTC.

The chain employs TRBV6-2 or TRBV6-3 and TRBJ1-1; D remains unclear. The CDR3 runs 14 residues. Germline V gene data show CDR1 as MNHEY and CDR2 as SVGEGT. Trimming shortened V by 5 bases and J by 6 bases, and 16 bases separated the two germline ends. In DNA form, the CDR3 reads TGTGCCAGCAGTCCCCTTGGAGGGTACTCTGAAGCTTTCTTT. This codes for CASSPLGGYSEAFF.

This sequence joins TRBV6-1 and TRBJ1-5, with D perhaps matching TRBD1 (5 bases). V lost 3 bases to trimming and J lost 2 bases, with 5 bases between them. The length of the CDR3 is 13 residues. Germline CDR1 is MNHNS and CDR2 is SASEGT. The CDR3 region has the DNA TGTGCCAGCAGTGACAGGGGCAATCAGCCCCAGCATTTT. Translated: CASSDRGNQPQHF.

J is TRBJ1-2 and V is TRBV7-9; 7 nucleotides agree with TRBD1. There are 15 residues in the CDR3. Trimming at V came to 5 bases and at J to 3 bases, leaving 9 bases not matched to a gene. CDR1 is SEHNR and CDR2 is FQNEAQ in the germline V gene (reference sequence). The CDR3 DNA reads TGTGCCAGCAGCCCGGGGAGGGGGCTAGACTATGGCTACACCTTC. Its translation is CASSPGRGLDYGYTF.

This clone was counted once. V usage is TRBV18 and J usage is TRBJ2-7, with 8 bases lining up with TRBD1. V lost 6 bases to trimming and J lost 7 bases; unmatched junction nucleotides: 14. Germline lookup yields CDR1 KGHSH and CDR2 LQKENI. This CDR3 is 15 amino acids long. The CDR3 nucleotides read TGTGCCAGCTCCCGCGGACAGGGCGATTCCGAGGAGCAGTACTTC. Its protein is CASSRGQGDSEEQYF.

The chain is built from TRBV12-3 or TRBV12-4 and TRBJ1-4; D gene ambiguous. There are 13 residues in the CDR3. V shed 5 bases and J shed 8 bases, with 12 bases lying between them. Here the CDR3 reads CASSIRRVEKLFF. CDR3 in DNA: TGTGCCAGCAGTATCAGAAGGGTAGAAAAACTGTTTTTT.

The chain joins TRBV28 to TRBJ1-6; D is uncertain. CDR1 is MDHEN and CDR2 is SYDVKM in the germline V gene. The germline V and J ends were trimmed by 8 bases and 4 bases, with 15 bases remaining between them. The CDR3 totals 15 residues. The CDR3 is CASLAGPSYNSPLHF. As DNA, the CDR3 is TGTGCCAGCCTTGCCGGGCCGTCTTATAATTCACCCCTCCACTTT.

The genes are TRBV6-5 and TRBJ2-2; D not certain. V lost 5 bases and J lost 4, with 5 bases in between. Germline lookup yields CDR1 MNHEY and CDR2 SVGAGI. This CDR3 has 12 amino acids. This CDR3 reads CASSNPTGELFF. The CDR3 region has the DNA TGTGCCAGCAGTAACCCCACCGGGGAGCTGTTTTTT.

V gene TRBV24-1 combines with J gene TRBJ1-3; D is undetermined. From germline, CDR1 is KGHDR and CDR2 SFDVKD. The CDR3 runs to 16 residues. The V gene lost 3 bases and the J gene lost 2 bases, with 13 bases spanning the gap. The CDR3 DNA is TGTGCCACCAGTGATCTCCCTAAGCAGGCTGGAAACACCATATATTTT. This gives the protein CATSDLPKQAGNTIYF.

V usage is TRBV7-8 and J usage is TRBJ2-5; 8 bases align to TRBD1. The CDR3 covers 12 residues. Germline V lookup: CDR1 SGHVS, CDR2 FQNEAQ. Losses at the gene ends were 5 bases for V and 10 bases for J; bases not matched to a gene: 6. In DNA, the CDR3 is TGTGCCAGCAGCGCGGACAGGGCGGTCCAGTACTTC. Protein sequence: CASSADRAVQYF.

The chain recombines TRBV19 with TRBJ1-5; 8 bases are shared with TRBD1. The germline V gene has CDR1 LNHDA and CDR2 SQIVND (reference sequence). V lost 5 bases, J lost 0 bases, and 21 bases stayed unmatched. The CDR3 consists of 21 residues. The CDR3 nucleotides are TGTGCCAGTAGTCACTTGGCGCGGACAGGGACAGTCGGGAATAGCAATCAGCCCCAGCATTTT. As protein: CASSHLARTGTVGNSNQPQHF.

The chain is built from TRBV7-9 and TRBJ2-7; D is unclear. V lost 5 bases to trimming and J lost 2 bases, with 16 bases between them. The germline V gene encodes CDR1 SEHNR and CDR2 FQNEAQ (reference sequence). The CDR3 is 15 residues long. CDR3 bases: TGTGCCAGCAGCCCAAAGACACGAGTAACCTACGAGCAGTACTTC. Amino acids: CASSPKTRVTYEQYF.

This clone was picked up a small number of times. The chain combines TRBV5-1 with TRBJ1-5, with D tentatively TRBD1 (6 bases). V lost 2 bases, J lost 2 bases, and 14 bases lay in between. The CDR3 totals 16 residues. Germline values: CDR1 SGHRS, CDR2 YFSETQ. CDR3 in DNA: TGCGCCAGCAGCTTACAGGGTCTAGTAGGCAATCAGCCCCAGCATTTT. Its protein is CASSLQGLVGNQPQHF.

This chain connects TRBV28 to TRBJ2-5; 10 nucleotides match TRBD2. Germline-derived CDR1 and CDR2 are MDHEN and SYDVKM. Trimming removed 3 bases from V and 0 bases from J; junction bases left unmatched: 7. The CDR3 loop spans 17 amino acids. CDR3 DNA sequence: TGTGCCAGCAGTTTGGTACTAGCGGGACCGTACCAAGAGACCCAGTACTTC. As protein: CASSLVLAGPYQETQYF.

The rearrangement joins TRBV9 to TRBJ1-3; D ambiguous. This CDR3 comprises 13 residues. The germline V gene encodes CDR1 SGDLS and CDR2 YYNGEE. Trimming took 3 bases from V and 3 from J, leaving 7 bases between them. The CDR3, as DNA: TGTGCCAGCAGCGCCCCGATTGGAAACACCATATATTTT. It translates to CASSAPIGNTIYF. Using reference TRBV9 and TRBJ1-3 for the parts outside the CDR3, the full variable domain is DSGVTQTPKHLITATGQRVTLRCSPRSGDLSVYWYQQSLDQGLQFLIQYYNGEERAKGNILERFSAQQFPDLHSELNLSSLELGDSALYFCASSAPIGNTIYFGEGSWLTVV.

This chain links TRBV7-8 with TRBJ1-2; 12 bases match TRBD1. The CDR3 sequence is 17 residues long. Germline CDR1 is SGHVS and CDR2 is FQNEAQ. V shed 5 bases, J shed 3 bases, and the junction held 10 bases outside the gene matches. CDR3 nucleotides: TGTGCCAGCAGCCAATTACTGGGACAGGGGGCTTACTATGGCTACACCTTC. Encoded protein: CASSQLLGQGAYYGYTF.

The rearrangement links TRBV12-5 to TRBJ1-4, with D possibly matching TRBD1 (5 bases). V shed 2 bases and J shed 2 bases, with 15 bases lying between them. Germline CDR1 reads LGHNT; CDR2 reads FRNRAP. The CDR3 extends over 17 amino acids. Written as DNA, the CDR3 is TGTGCTAGTGGTTTGATAAGAACAGGATCGACTAATGAAAAACTGTTTTTT. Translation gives CASGLIRTGSTNEKLFF.

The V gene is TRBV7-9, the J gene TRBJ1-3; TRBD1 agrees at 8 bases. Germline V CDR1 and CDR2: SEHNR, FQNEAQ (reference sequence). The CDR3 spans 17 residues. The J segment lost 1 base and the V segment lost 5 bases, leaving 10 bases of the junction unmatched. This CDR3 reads CASSPPGQGWSGNTIYF. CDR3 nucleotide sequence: TGTGCCAGCAGCCCCCCCGGACAGGGTTGGTCTGGAAACACCATATATTTT.

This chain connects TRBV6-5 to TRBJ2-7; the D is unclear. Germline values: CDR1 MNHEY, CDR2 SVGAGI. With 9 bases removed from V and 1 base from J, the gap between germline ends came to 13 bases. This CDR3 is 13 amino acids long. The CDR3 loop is CASTSVGSYEQYF. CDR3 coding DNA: TGTGCCAGTACCTCGGTGGGGTCCTACGAGCAGTACTTC.

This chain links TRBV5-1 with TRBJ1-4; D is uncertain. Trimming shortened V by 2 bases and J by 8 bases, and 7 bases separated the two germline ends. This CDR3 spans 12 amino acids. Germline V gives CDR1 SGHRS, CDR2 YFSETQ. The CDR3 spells CASSLIYEKLFF. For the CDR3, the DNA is TGCGCCAGCAGCTTAATATACGAAAAACTGTTTTTT.

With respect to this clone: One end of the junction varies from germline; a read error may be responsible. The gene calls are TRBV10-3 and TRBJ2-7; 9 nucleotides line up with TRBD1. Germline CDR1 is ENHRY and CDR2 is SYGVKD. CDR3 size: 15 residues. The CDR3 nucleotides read TGTGCCATCAGTGGAACCGGGACAGGGTCCGGAGAGCAGTATTTC. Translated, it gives CAISGTGTGSGEQYF.

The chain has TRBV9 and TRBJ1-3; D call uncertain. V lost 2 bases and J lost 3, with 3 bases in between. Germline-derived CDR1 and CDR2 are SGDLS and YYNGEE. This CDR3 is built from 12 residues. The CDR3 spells CASSVSGNTIYF. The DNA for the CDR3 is TGTGCCAGCAGCGTCAGTGGAAACACCATATATTTT.

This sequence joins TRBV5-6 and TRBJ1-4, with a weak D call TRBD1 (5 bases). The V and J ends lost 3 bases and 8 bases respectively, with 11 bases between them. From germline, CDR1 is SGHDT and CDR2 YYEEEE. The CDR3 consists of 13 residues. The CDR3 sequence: CASSSGTVEKLFF. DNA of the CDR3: TGTGCCAGCAGCTCGGGGACCGTGGAAAAACTGTTTTTT. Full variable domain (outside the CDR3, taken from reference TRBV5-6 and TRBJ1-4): DAGVTQSPTHLIKTRGQQVTLRCSPKSGHDTVSWYQQALGQGPQFIFQYYEEEERQRGNFPDRFSGHQFPNYSSELNVNALLLGDSALYLCASSSGTVEKLFFGSGTQLSVL.

The chain's CDR3 is CASSFNSEKLFF. The CDR3 bases are TGTGCCAGCAGCTTTAACAGTGAAAAACTGTTTTTT. The chain joins TRBV11-2 to TRBJ1-4, with D unresolved. CDR1 SGHAT and CDR2 FQNNGV come from the germline V gene. This CDR3 is built from 12 residues. The V and J ends lost 3 bases and 7 bases respectively, with 6 bases between them.

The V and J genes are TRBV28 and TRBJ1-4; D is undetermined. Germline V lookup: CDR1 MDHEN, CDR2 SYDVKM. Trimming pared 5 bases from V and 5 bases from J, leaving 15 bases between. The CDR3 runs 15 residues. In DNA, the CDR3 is TGTGCCAGCAGTCCAATAACCGGGAACAATGAAAAACTGTTTTTT. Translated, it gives CASSPITGNNEKLFF.

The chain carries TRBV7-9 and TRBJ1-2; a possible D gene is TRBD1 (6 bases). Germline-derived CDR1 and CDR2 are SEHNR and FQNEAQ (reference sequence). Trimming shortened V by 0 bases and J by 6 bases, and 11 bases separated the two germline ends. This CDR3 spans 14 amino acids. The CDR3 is CASSLAGAKHGYTF. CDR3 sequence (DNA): TGTGCCAGCAGCTTAGCGGGGGCCAAGCATGGCTACACCTTC.